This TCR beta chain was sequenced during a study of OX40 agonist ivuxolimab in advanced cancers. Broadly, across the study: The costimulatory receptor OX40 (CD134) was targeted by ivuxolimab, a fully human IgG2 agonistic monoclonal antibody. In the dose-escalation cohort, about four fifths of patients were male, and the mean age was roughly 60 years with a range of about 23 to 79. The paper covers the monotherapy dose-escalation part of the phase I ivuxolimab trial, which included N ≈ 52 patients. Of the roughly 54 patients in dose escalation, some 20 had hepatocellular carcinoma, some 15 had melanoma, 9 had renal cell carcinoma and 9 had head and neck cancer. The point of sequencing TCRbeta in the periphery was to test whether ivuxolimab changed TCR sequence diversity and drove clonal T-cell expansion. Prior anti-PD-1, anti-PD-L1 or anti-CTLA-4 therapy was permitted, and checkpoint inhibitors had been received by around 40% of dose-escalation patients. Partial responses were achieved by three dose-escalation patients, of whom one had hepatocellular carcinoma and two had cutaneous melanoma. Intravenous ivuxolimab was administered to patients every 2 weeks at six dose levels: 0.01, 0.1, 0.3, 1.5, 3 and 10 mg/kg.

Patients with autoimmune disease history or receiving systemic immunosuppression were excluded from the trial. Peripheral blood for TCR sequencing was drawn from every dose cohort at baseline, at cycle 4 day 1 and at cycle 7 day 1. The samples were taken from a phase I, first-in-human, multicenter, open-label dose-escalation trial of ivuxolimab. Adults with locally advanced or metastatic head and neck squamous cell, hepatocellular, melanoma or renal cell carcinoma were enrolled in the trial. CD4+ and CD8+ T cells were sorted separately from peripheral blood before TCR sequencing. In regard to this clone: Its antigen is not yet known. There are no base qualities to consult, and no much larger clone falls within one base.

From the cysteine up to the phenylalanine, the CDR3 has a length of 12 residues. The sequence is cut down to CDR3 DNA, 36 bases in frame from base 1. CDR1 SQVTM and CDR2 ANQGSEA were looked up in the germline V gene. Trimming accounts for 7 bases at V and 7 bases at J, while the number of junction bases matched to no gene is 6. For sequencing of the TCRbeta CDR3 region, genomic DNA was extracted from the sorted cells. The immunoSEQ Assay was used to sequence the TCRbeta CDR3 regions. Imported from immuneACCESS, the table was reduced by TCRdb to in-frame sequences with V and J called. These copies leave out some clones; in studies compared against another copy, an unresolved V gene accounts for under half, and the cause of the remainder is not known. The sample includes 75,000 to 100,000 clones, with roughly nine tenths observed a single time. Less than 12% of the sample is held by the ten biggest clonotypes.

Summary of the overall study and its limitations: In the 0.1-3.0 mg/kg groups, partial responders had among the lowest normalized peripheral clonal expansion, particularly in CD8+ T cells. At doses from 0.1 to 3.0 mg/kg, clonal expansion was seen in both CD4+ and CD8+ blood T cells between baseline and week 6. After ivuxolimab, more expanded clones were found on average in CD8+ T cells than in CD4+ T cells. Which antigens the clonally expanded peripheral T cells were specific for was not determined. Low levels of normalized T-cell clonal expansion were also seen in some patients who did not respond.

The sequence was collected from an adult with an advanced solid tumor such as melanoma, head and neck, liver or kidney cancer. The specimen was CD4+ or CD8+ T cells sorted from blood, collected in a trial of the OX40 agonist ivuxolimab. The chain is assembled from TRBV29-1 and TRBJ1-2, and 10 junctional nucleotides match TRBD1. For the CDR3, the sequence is CSGGTGDAGYTF. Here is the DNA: TGCAGCGGCGGGACAGGGGATGCTGGCTACACCTTC.